One TCR beta chain is described in this entry. Method: immunoSEQ multiplex PCR; TCRdb's copy keeps in-frame clones and lacks some. The data show about 130,000 clones, more than 80% seen once. The source of the sample is a study of blood T cell repertoires in COVID-19. Study summary: T cells, B-cell-depleted T cells, or PBMCs supplied cDNA or gDNA.

The germline V gene has CDR1 KGHSH and CDR2 LQKENI. The germline V and J ends were trimmed by 3 bases and 1 base, with 6 bases remaining between them. CDR3 size: 13 residues. The sequenced sample consisted of peripheral blood. This rearrangement joins TRBV18 to TRBJ1-1; D is unclear. This receptor was obtained from a human donor in a cohort sampled during active COVID-19. The CDR3 nucleotides read TGTGCCAGCTCACCGGGAGGGAACACTGAAGCTTTCTTT. Translated, it gives CASSPGGNTEAFF.